This passage covers 30 T cell receptor beta chains from one sample sequenced in a study of CD8 T cells in ankylosing spondylitis. These TCRs' antigens remain unknown. Study-wide results and caveats: One TCR beta motif, made up of about 8 highly homologous variants, appeared characteristic of ankylosing spondylitis blood.

TCRdb analysed the 5' RACE reads with MiXCR anew, one entry per CDR3 protein. The top ten hold 0.75% to 0.9% of the sample, which has about 450,000 distinct CDR3 sequences, approximately 26% seen once. The sample was blood, either unsorted or a sorted T cell fraction (not recorded which). Receptors were obtained from a male donor with ankylosing spondylitis.

The rearrangement joins TRBV4-1 to TRBJ2-5; no firm D call. V shed 4 bases and J shed 2 bases, with 11 bases lying between them. The CDR3 is 14 amino acids. Germline V CDR1 and CDR2: MGHRA, YSYEKL. CDR3 bases: TGCGCCAGCAGCCTCTGGGGTGTACAAGAGACCCAGTACTTC. The encoded protein is CASSLWGVQETQYF.

This chain links TRBV27 with TRBJ1-2, with TRBD1 matching over 7 bases. The V gene end was trimmed by 5 bases and the J gene end by 4 bases; junction bases not matched to a gene: 7. This CDR3 is 14 amino acids long. CDR1 and CDR2 from the germline V gene are MNHEY and SMNVEV (reference sequence). DNA for the CDR3: TGTGCCAGCAGTCCCCGACAGGGAAGCTATGGCTACACCTTC. Translated: CASSPRQGSYGYTF.

This clonotype has a handful of counts. The CDR3 is CSGQGASNSPLHF. In nucleotides, the CDR3 is TGCAGTGGCCAGGGAGCGAGTAATTCACCCCTCCACTTT. V usage is TRBV20-1 and J usage is TRBJ1-6, with a possible D match to TRBD1 (5 bases). From germline, CDR1 is DFQATT and CDR2 SNEGSKA (reference sequence). The CDR3 is 13 residues long. The V gene lost 7 bases and the J gene lost 6 bases, with 13 bases spanning the gap.

This clonotype was seen more than once but under ten times. The chain is built from TRBV19 and TRBJ2-2; the D gene is possibly TRBD2 (5 bases). Germline V gene data show CDR1 as LNHDA and CDR2 as SQIVND (reference sequence). The ends were cut back, 3 bases at V and 1 base at J, with 6 bases in the middle. The CDR3 extends over 14 amino acids. In nucleotides, the CDR3 is TGTGCCAGTAGTATTCGGGGGAACACCGGGGAGCTGTTTTTT. Translating gives CASSIRGNTGELFF.

The chain employs TRBV12-3 or TRBV12-4 and TRBJ1-2; 8 bases match TRBD1. The CDR3 extends over 14 amino acids. The V gene end was trimmed by 6 bases and the J gene end by 8 bases; junction bases not matched to a gene: 11. The CDR3 DNA reads as TGTGCCAGCAGCTTACAGGGGGTTAAGGTCGGCTACACCTTC. The encoded protein is CASSLQGVKVGYTF.

This clonotype showed up just a few times. The rearrangement uses TRBV6-1 and TRBJ2-3; D is perhaps TRBD1 (5 bases). The CDR3 runs to 14 residues. V was trimmed by 4 bases and J by 6 bases, leaving 14 bases between them. From germline, CDR1 is MNHNS and CDR2 SASEGT. CDR3 coding DNA: TGTGCCAGCAGTGTCGCCCAGGGCCCGGATACGCAGTATTTT. It specifies CASSVAQGPDTQYF.

This clonotype was seen only a few times. The chain's CDR3 is CASSQSGLVAYNEQFF. In nucleotides, the CDR3 is TGTGCCAGCAGCCAGTCCGGACTAGTAGCCTACAATGAGCAGTTCTTC. This chain joins TRBV3-1 and TRBJ2-1; the match to TRBD2 covers 7 bases. The CDR3 totals 16 residues. Unmatched junction bases numbered 7, after V lost 3 bases and J lost 2 bases. Germline V gives CDR1 LGHDT, CDR2 YNNKEL (reference sequence).

This sequence joins TRBV10-3 and TRBJ2-3; D assignment may be TRBD1 or TRBD2 (5 bases each). The germline gives CDR1 ENHRY, CDR2 SYGVKD. The CDR3 totals 14 residues. V was cut by 2 bases and J by 2 bases, with 8 bases left in between. CDR3 residues: CAISERDVTDTQYF. The CDR3 nucleotides are TGTGCCATCAGTGAGAGGGACGTCACAGATACGCAGTATTTT.

Only one count was recorded for this clonotype. The gene calls are TRBV2 and TRBJ2-2; D may be TRBD1 (5 bases). The CDR3 length is 15 residues. Trimming took 6 bases from V and 6 from J, leaving 17 bases between them. Germline V CDR1 and CDR2: SNHLY, FYNNEI. The CDR3 DNA follows: TGTGCCAGCAGGGACATCAAAGCCACCCCCGGGGAGCTGTTTTTT. This encodes CASRDIKATPGELFF.

V is TRBV5-1 and J is TRBJ2-7; the match to TRBD1 covers 11 bases. This CDR3 has 14 residues. Trimming removed 2 bases from V and 6 bases from J; junction bases left unmatched: 4. Germline loops: CDR1 SGHRS, CDR2 YFSETQ. The DNA for the CDR3 is TGCGCCAGCAGCTTCGCGGGACAGGGGGGCGAGCAGTACGTC. Amino acids: CASSFAGQGGEQYV.

This clonotype was counted a few times. For the CDR3, the DNA is TGCGCCAGCAGCTTGGCTGGACAGGGACGGGACGAGCAGTACTTC. Amino acid sequence: CASSLAGQGRDEQYF. The chain combines TRBV5-1 with TRBJ2-7, with 8 positions matching TRBD1. The CDR3 consists of 15 residues. The trim removed 0 bases at V and 5 bases at J, leaving 7 bases unmatched. In germline, CDR1 is SGHRS, CDR2 YFSETQ.

V gene TRBV3-1 combines with J gene TRBJ2-1, with D perhaps TRBD2 (6 bases). V lost 0 bases to trimming and J lost 6 bases, with 18 bases between them. CDR1 LGHDT and CDR2 YNNKEL come from the germline V gene (reference sequence). The CDR3 consists of 17 residues. Here the CDR3 DNA reads TGTGCCAGCAGCCAAGAGGGGACTCCCGGGGGTCTCAATGAGCAGTTCTTC. This sequence encodes CASSQEGTPGGLNEQFF.

A few counts support this clonotype. This sequence joins TRBV5-6 and TRBJ1-1; no definite D call. Germline V lookup: CDR1 SGHDT, CDR2 YYEEEE. The CDR3 runs to 15 residues. Trimming removed 3 bases at V and 1 base at J, with 13 bases between. This CDR3 reads CASSSRIGENTEAFF. The CDR3 DNA reads as TGTGCCAGCAGCTCGAGGATCGGAGAGAACACTGAAGCTTTCTTT.

This clonotype was observed a single time. This chain uses TRBV3-1 with TRBJ2-2; D is unclear. Trimming shortened V by 0 bases and J by 8 bases, and 4 bases separated the two germline ends. CDR3 length: 12 amino acids. Germline V gene sequence: CDR1 LGHDT, CDR2 YNNKEL (reference sequence). The CDR3 region has the DNA TGTGCCAGCAGCCAAGATTTAGGGGAGCTGTTTTTT. Amino acids: CASSQDLGELFF.

The chain recombines TRBV20-1 with TRBJ1-2; no clear D gene. This CDR3 comprises 13 residues. The V and J ends lost 0 bases and 8 bases respectively, with 13 bases between them. The germline CDR1 and CDR2 sequences are DFQATT and SNEGSKA (reference sequence). CDR3 coding DNA: TGCAGTGCTAGAGAGGCTGGGGTCGGGGGCTACACCTTC. Translation: CSAREAGVGGYTF.

The V gene is TRBV11-3, the J gene TRBJ2-3, with D unresolved. CDR1 and CDR2 from the germline V gene are SGHNT and YENEEA. This CDR3 contains 14 residues. V lost 1 base, J lost 6 bases, and 11 bases lay in between. The CDR3 bases are TGTGCCAGCAGCTTAGTACGAATCGTTGATACGCAGTATTTT. Encoded protein: CASSLVRIVDTQYF.

This clonotype has a handful of counts. The rearrangement joins TRBV4-2 to TRBJ1-4, with 7 positions matching TRBD1. Germline CDR1 LGHNA, CDR2 YNFKEQ. The CDR3 is 15 amino acids. V lost 4 bases to trimming and J lost 8 bases; unmatched junction nucleotides: 10. CDR3 nucleotide sequence: TGTGCCAGCAGCCGGGGGACAGTAAAGGTGGAAAAACTGTTTTTT. Encoded protein: CASSRGTVKVEKLFF.

The chain employs TRBV2 and TRBJ2-1; 9 bases align to TRBD1. CDR1 and CDR2 from the germline V gene are SNHLY and FYNNEI. The CDR3 totals 16 residues. The ends lost 6 bases at V and 5 bases at J; junction bases unmatched: 11. CDR3 sequence: CASRDGYRGQDNEQFF. The CDR3 DNA follows: TGTGCCAGCAGGGACGGCTACAGGGGGCAAGACAATGAGCAGTTCTTC.

J is TRBJ2-1 and V is TRBV24-1, with 10 positions matching TRBD1. In germline, CDR1 is KGHDR, CDR2 SFDVKD. The V segment lost 5 bases and the J segment 8 bases; nucleotides outside the gene matches: 8. CDR3 size: 15 residues. The CDR3 DNA reads as TGTGCCACCAGTGCCTACCGGACAGGGGGTCATGAGCAGTTCTTC. It translates to CATSAYRTGGHEQFF.

With respect to this clonotype: The conserved phenylalanine or tryptophan normally closing the CDR3 is absent here, so this likely arose from a read error. The chain has TRBV5-1 and TRBJ2-7; TRBD2 matches at 14 bases. This CDR3 spans 14 amino acids. V gave up 3 bases and J gave up 6 bases; unmatched junction bases: 2. CDR1 is SGHRS, CDR2 YFSETQ, per germline. The chain's CDR3 is CASSYGLAGGEQYL. Here the CDR3 DNA reads TGCGCCAGCAGCTACGGACTAGCGGGAGGCGAGCAGTACCTC.

The rearrangement links TRBV25-1 to TRBJ2-1; 10 bases align to TRBD2. J gave up 1 base and V 5 bases, and 5 bases lay outside the gene matches. This CDR3 region has 16 residues. The germline gives CDR1 MGHDK, CDR2 SYGVNS. CDR3 in amino acids: CASSWTSGLSYNEQFF. The CDR3 DNA follows: TGTGCCAGCAGTTGGACTAGCGGACTTTCCTACAATGAGCAGTTCTTC.

V and J are TRBV20-1 and TRBJ2-7, with 9 positions matching TRBD2. Germline CDR1 is DFQATT and CDR2 is SNEGSKA (reference sequence). The CDR3 sequence is 15 residues long. The CDR3 DNA follows: TGCGGCTTGGTAGCGGGAGCTTGGGGCTCCTACGAGCAGTACTTC. This codes for CGLVAGAWGSYEQYF.

The chain uses TRBV20-1 and TRBJ2-7; D is perhaps TRBD2 (5 bases). CDR3 length equals 13 residues. Trimming removed 6 bases from V and 5 bases from J, with 17 bases in between. CDR1 is DFQATT, CDR2 SNEGSKA, per germline (reference sequence). CDR3 sequence (DNA): TGCAGTGCCATCACTAGGATCGGCCACGAGCAGTACGTC. Encoded protein: CSAITRIGHEQYV.

This rearrangement joins TRBV27 to TRBJ1-4, with 8 bases that match TRBD1. With V trimmed by 8 bases and J by 7 bases, 12 bases remained unmatched. In germline, CDR1 is MNHEY, CDR2 SMNVEV (reference sequence). This CDR3 region has 15 residues. CDR3 in amino acids: CASASPSQGVEKLFF. CDR3 coding DNA: TGTGCCAGCGCCTCCCCCTCACAGGGGGTTGAAAAACTGTTTTTT.

The chain's CDR3 is CSARVSRLAGADTQYF. CDR3 bases: TGCAGTGCTAGAGTTTCAAGACTAGCGGGAGCAGATACGCAGTATTTT. The chain is built from TRBV20-1 and TRBJ2-3; 12 positions match TRBD2. The CDR3 has 16 residues. Germline V gene sequence: CDR1 DFQATT, CDR2 SNEGSKA (reference sequence). The J segment lost 4 bases and the V segment lost 1 base, leaving 6 bases of the junction unmatched.

In its sample, this clonotype was seen a few times. The gene calls are TRBV5-1 and TRBJ1-1, with a possible D match to TRBD1 (6 bases). The germline gives CDR1 SGHRS, CDR2 YFSETQ. V was clipped by 5 bases and J by 5 bases, with 13 bases between them. The CDR3 spans 13 residues. CDR3 sequence (DNA): TGCGCCAGCAGGGGCCAGGGGCTAACTGAAGCTTTCTTT. Amino acid sequence: CASRGQGLTEAFF.

This clonotype has just one count. The J gene is TRBJ2-1, the V gene TRBV18; TRBD2 matches 12 bases. The CDR3 extends over 16 amino acids. The V gene's germline CDR1 is KGHSH and CDR2 LQKENI. Trimming at V came to 5 bases and at J to 2 bases, leaving 4 bases not matched to a gene. The CDR3 DNA is TGTGCCAGCTCAGCTAGCGGGAGGGGGACCTACAATGAGCAGTTCTTC. Its protein product is CASSASGRGTYNEQFF.

This chain's CDR3 is CAWSVTGNQPQHF. In DNA, the CDR3 is TGTGCCTGGAGTGTAACAGGAAATCAGCCCCAGCATTTT. The rearrangement links TRBV30 to TRBJ1-5; D may be TRBD1 (5 bases). This CDR3 is 13 amino acids long. The V and J ends lost 0 bases and 4 bases respectively, with 7 bases between them. CDR1 is GTSNPN and CDR2 is SVGIG in the germline V gene (reference sequence). Complete variable domain (other parts from reference TRBV30 and TRBJ1-5): SQTIHQWPATLVQPVGSPLSLECTVEGTSNPNLYWYRQAAGRGLQLLFYSVGIGQISSEVPQNLSASRPQDRQFILSSKKLLLSDSGFYLCAWSVTGNQPQHFGDGTRLSIL.

This clonotype was found a few times. The V and J genes are TRBV5-1 and TRBJ2-7; 8 nucleotides match TRBD1. J gave up 6 bases and V 0 bases, and 5 bases lay outside the gene matches. CDR3 length: 14 residues. CDR1 is SGHRS, CDR2 YFSETQ, per germline. The CDR3 sequence: CASSLVQGGFEQYF. The CDR3 DNA reads TGCGCCAGCAGCTTGGTACAGGGGGGATTCGAGCAGTACTTC.

The V call is TRBV7-9, the J call TRBJ2-7, with D unresolved. CDR3 size: 12 residues. Germline CDR1 is SEHNR and CDR2 is FQNEAQ (reference sequence). V was clipped by 10 bases and J by 2 bases, with 12 bases between them. CDR3 amino acids: CAMEIIPYEQYF. CDR3 DNA sequence: TGTGCCATGGAAATCATCCCCTACGAGCAGTACTTC.